This TCR beta chain stems from a study of beta chain features in type 1 diabetes. CDR3 length: 14 amino acids. Germline lookup yields CDR1 SGHTA and CDR2 FQGNSA. On this clone itself: The junction shows a germline mismatch at one end, possibly a read error.

Of the isolated RNA, all was reverse transcribed, and so the sequenced material was expressed TCRB transcripts. Repertoires were generated with immunoSEQ multiplex PCR, while TCRdb's copy carries only in-frame clones and drops some. Here the sample spans around 280,000 clones, approximately 8% being singletons. This sequence originates from a woman under 30 in good health. Sample: central memory CD4+ T cells from blood. The chain combines TRBV7-2 with TRBJ1-6, with a tentative D call TRBD1 (5 bases). The CDR3 bases are TGTGCCAGCAGCTTGGGGGGGTGGAATTCACCCCGCCACTTT. This codes for CASSLGGWNSPRHF.